The 14 T cell receptor beta chains below all came from one sample that was sequenced in a study of blood T cell repertoires in COVID-19. Only in-frame clones appear in the TCRdb table, and some are missing; sequencing was by immunoSEQ multiplex PCR. The top ten hold about 5.4% of the sample, which has 200,000 to 300,000 clones, approximately 85% seen once. The material sequenced was peripheral blood. The receptor source for this set is a woman at least 80 years old with COVID-19, enrolled during active disease.

The chain carries TRBV5-1 and TRBJ1-1; D not resolved. V shed 2 bases and J shed 1 base, with 12 bases lying between them. Germline V CDR1 and CDR2: SGHRS, YFSETQ. The CDR3 length is 15 residues. The CDR3 nucleotides read TGCGCCAGCAGCTTATCAGGAGGCCAGAACACTGAAGCTTTCTTT. Translation gives CASSLSGGQNTEAFF.

The CDR3 is CASSYRGGELFF. Written as DNA, the CDR3 is TGTGCCAGCAGTTATAGGGGCGGGGAGCTGTTTTTT. The chain carries TRBV6-5 and TRBJ2-2, with a tentative D call TRBD1 (5 bases). The V and J ends lost 3 bases and 7 bases respectively, with 6 bases between them. Per germline, CDR1 MNHEY and CDR2 SVGAGI. The CDR3 contains 12 residues.

J is TRBJ1-1 and V is TRBV19; 9 positions match TRBD1. The trim removed 4 bases at V and 4 bases at J, leaving 7 bases unmatched. CDR1 is LNHDA and CDR2 is SQIVND in the germline V gene (reference sequence). This CDR3 is built from 15 residues. CDR3 region: CASSRLGQGLTEAFF. The CDR3 DNA reads TGTGCCAGTAGTAGACTGGGACAGGGCCTCACTGAAGCTTTCTTT.

The V call is TRBV5-6, the J call TRBJ1-1, with 7 positions matching TRBD1. CDR1 is SGHDT, CDR2 YYEEEE, per germline. J gave up 1 base and V 4 bases, and 7 bases lay outside the gene matches. The CDR3 totals 15 residues. CDR3 in amino acids: CASSPSTGRNTEAFF. CDR3 DNA sequence: TGTGCCAGCAGCCCTTCGACAGGGAGGAACACTGAAGCTTTCTTT.

In its sample, this clone was seen once. The V and J genes are TRBV3-1 (or the pseudogene TRBV3-2) and TRBJ1-1; the D gene is possibly TRBD1 (5 bases). The V gene's germline CDR1 is LGHDT and CDR2 YNNKEL (reference sequence). The CDR3 spans 13 residues. Trimming pared 5 bases from V and 10 bases from J, leaving 17 bases between. The DNA of the CDR3 is TGTGCCAGCAGCTCCTCCGGGGGTATTGGAGCTTTCTTT. Residues: CASSSSGGIGAFF.

The rearrangement uses TRBV5-4 and TRBJ2-7; D not certain. This CDR3 contains 13 residues. CDR1 SGHNT and CDR2 YYREEE come from the germline V gene (reference sequence). V gave up 4 bases and J gave up 7 bases, with 15 bases separating them. The DNA of the CDR3 is TGTGCCAGCAGCCCCGTTGACTCCTGGGAGCAGTACTTC. Its translation: CASSPVDSWEQYF.

This chain uses TRBV7-2 with TRBJ2-1; D uncertain. The germline V gene encodes CDR1 SGHTA and CDR2 FQGNSA. Trimming stripped 3 bases from V and 7 bases from J, with 4 bases between. CDR3 size: 11 residues. The CDR3, as DNA: TGTGCCAGCAGCTTGAGAAATGAGCAGTTCTTC. As protein: CASSLRNEQFF.

As regards this clone: Lacking the conserved final phenylalanine or tryptophan, this CDR3 likely reflects a read error. The J gene is TRBJ1-6, the V gene TRBV3-1 (or the pseudogene TRBV3-2); 10 bases fit TRBD1. The ends lost 4 bases at V and 7 bases at J; junction bases unmatched: 4. There are 15 residues in the CDR3. Germline V CDR1 and CDR2: LGHDT, YNNKEL (reference sequence). DNA for the CDR3: TGTGCCAGCAGCCCCCGGGACAGGGGCAATTCACCCCTCCACCTT. Amino acid sequence: CASSPRDRGNSPLHL.

The gene calls are TRBV7-9 and TRBJ2-1; 9 nucleotides agree with TRBD2. The trim removed 5 bases at V and 3 bases at J, leaving 5 bases unmatched. The CDR3 contains 15 residues. Germline CDR1 reads SEHNR; CDR2 reads FQNEAQ (reference sequence). DNA for the CDR3: TGTGCCAGCAGCCCGAGCGGGGGGCTCTACAATGAGCAGTTCTTC. It specifies CASSPSGGLYNEQFF. Based on the CDR3 plus reference TRBV7-9 and TRBJ2-1, the full variable domain is DTGVSQNPRHKITKRGQNVTFRCDPISEHNRLYWYRQTLGQGPEFLTYFQNEAQLEKSRLLSDRFSAERPKGSFSTLEIQRTEQGDSAMYLCASSPSGGLYNEQFFGPGTRLTVL.

V and J are TRBV5-1 and TRBJ2-5; TRBD2 agrees at 10 bases. The germline V gene encodes CDR1 SGHRS and CDR2 YFSETQ. There are 17 residues in the CDR3. The V segment lost 3 bases and the J segment 1 base; nucleotides outside the gene matches: 9. CDR3 region: CASSSRTSGWFQETQYF. The CDR3 DNA reads as TGCGCCAGCAGCTCCCGGACTAGCGGCTGGTTCCAAGAGACCCAGTACTTC.

As to this clone: This sample includes further DNA sequences coding for the same CDR3. The chain links TRBV5-1 to TRBJ1-1, with 10 bases that match TRBD1. Per the germline V gene, CDR1 is SGHRS and CDR2 is YFSETQ. J gave up 2 bases and V 4 bases, and 8 bases lay outside the gene matches. CDR3 length: 16 residues. CDR3 amino acids: CASSVTTGGSNTEAFF. The CDR3 nucleotides are TGCGCCAGCAGCGTTACGACAGGGGGCTCAAACACTGAAGCTTTCTTT. Full variable domain (missing parts from reference TRBV5-1 and TRBJ1-1): KAGVTQTPRYLIKTRGQQVTLSCSPISGHRSVSWYQQTPGQGLQFLFEYFSETQRNKGNFPGRFSGRQFSNSRSEMNVSTLELGDSALYLCASSVTTGGSNTEAFFGQGTRLTVV.

This clone was counted ten times or more. The gene calls are TRBV5-1 and TRBJ1-1; D unclear. CDR1 is SGHRS and CDR2 is YFSETQ in the germline V gene. The CDR3 consists of 14 residues. Trimming removed 4 bases from V and 2 bases from J, with 12 bases in between. The CDR3 loop is CASSLRKPNTEAFF. In nucleotides, the CDR3 is TGCGCCAGCAGCCTGAGAAAGCCAAACACTGAAGCTTTCTTT. Full variable domain (outside the CDR3, taken from reference TRBV5-1 and TRBJ1-1): KAGVTQTPRYLIKTRGQQVTLSCSPISGHRSVSWYQQTPGQGLQFLFEYFSETQRNKGNFPGRFSGRQFSNSRSEMNVSTLELGDSALYLCASSLRKPNTEAFFGQGTRLTVV.

CDR3 protein: CASSLLATEAFF. For the CDR3, the DNA is TGTGCCAGCAGCTTGTTAGCTACTGAAGCTTTCTTT. The rearrangement links TRBV5-6 to TRBJ1-1; no clear D gene. V lost 1 base, J lost 5 bases, and 6 bases lay in between. The CDR3 is 12 amino acids. The germline gives CDR1 SGHDT, CDR2 YYEEEE.

With regard to this clone: The sample carries other DNA sequences with the same CDR3. The CDR3 is CAIRQGAVNTEAFF. DNA of the CDR3: TGTGCCATCCGACAGGGGGCGGTGAACACTGAAGCTTTCTTT. V is TRBV10-3 and J is TRBJ1-1; 10 nucleotides agree with TRBD1. The trim removed 8 bases at V and 0 bases at J, leaving 3 bases unmatched. The germline V gene has CDR1 ENHRY and CDR2 SYGVKD. The CDR3 is made up of 14 amino acids.